This T cell receptor beta chain is from a study of T cell responses to AZD1222 COVID-19 vaccine. Regarding the study as a whole: Baseline seropositivity occurred in only a handful of AZD1222 recipients. Among vaccine-associated CD4 TCRs, coverage spanned spike, with dominance at 160-218 and 743-854. Clonal diversity may have been underestimated, and the donors were mostly white British, with more females than males.

This clone was observed a single time. The antigen remains unidentified. The J segment lost 5 bases and the V segment lost 9 bases, leaving 6 bases of the junction unmatched. The CDR3 has 13 amino acids. Germline lookup yields CDR1 WSHSY and CDR2 SAAADI. The protocol was immunoSEQ multiplex PCR, while the TCRdb copy is restricted to in-frame clones and leaves out a portion. The repertoire includes about 140,000 clones, around nine tenths of them detected once, and 1.5% to 2% sits in the top ten. The chain uses TRBV10-2 and TRBJ1-1; 10 nucleotides line up with TRBD1. The sequence came from an adult in good health. Sequencing was performed on peripheral blood, taken on day 0 of AZD1222 vaccination. CDR3 DNA: TGCGCCAGTAGAGGACAGGGGGGGACTGAAGCTTTCTTT. Its protein product is CASRGQGGTEAFF.